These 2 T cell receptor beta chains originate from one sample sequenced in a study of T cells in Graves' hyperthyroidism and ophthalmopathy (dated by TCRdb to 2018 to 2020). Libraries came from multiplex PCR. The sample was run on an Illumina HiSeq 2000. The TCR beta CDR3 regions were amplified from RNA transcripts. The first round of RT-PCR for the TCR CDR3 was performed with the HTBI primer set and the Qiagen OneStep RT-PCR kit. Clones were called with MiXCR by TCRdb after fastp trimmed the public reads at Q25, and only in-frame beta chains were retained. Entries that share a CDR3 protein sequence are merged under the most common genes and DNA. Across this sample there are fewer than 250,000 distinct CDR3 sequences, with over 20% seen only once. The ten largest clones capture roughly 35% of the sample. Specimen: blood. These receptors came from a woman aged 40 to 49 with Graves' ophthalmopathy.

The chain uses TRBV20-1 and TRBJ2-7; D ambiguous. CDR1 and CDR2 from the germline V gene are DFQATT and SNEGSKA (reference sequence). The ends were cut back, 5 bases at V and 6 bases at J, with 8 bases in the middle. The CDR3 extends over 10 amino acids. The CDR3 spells CSAERVEQYF. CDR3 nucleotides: TGCAGTGCTGAGCGAGTCGAGCAGTACTTC.

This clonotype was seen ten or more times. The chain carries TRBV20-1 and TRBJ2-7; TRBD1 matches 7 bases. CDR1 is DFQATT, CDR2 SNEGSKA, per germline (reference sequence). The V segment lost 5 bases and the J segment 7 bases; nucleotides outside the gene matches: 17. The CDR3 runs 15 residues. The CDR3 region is CSAPSRRGPGAEQYF. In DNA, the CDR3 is TGCAGTGCTCCCTCAAGAAGGGGGCCTGGAGCTGAGCAGTACTTC.